This T cell receptor (beta chain) was sequenced for a study of control samples from healthy donors and cancer patients (dated by TCRdb to 2019 to 2021). V is trimmed back by 5 bases and J by 0 bases, and the junction contains 7 bases that no gene match accounts for. The CDR1 and CDR2 encoded by the germline V gene are SQVTM and ANQGSEA. From the cysteine up to the phenylalanine, the CDR3 has a length of 15 residues. Only the CDR3 DNA is retained, 45 bases long and in frame from the first base. On this clone: No antigen is known for it. No clone much larger than this one lies a single base away; base qualities are absent.

Library generation was performed with the immunoSEQ multiplex PCR assay. The table comes from immuneACCESS by way of TCRdb, which keeps in-frame sequences with V and J called. Part of the clones is missing from these tables; in studies checked, under half for an unresolved V gene and the rest for unknown reasons. Present in this sample are 50,000 to 55,000 clones, roughly 94% of which were seen just once. The ten largest clones add up to less than 3% of the sample. The source material was blood. The chain joins TRBV29-1 to TRBJ2-5; 9 of the junction bases match TRBD2. The source of this sequence is a man aged 25-40 years in good health. The DNA reads as follows: TGCAGCGTTCCTCCAAGCGGGGGGTACCAAGAGACCCAGTACTTC. It translates as CSVPPSGGYQETQYF.